This record covers a single T cell receptor beta chain. The target antigen is unknown. These data belong to a study of T cells in localized non-small cell lung cancer. Findings and limits, study-wide: Adjacent lung had a median roughly 53 of the 100 largest tumor clones.

Sequencing was performed with immunoSEQ multiplex PCR; in TCRdb, only in-frame clones are kept and a portion is missing. The repertoire includes roughly 16,000 clones, 85% of them detected once, and 24% sits in the top ten. Germline V gives CDR1 SGHTA, CDR2 FQGNSA. Trimming cost V 7 bases and J 2 bases; bases outside gene matches: 11. The CDR3 spans 16 residues. The chain uses TRBV7-2 and TRBJ2-1, with TRBD2 identical over 7 bases. This material consisted of peripheral blood, taken before any cancer treatment. The clonotype comes from an older female donor with stage I squamous cell lung carcinoma. The CDR3 DNA reads as TGTGCCAGCACTCCCCCCGGGGCGGGAGCCTACAATGAGCAGTTCTTC. This codes for CASTPPGAGAYNEQFF.